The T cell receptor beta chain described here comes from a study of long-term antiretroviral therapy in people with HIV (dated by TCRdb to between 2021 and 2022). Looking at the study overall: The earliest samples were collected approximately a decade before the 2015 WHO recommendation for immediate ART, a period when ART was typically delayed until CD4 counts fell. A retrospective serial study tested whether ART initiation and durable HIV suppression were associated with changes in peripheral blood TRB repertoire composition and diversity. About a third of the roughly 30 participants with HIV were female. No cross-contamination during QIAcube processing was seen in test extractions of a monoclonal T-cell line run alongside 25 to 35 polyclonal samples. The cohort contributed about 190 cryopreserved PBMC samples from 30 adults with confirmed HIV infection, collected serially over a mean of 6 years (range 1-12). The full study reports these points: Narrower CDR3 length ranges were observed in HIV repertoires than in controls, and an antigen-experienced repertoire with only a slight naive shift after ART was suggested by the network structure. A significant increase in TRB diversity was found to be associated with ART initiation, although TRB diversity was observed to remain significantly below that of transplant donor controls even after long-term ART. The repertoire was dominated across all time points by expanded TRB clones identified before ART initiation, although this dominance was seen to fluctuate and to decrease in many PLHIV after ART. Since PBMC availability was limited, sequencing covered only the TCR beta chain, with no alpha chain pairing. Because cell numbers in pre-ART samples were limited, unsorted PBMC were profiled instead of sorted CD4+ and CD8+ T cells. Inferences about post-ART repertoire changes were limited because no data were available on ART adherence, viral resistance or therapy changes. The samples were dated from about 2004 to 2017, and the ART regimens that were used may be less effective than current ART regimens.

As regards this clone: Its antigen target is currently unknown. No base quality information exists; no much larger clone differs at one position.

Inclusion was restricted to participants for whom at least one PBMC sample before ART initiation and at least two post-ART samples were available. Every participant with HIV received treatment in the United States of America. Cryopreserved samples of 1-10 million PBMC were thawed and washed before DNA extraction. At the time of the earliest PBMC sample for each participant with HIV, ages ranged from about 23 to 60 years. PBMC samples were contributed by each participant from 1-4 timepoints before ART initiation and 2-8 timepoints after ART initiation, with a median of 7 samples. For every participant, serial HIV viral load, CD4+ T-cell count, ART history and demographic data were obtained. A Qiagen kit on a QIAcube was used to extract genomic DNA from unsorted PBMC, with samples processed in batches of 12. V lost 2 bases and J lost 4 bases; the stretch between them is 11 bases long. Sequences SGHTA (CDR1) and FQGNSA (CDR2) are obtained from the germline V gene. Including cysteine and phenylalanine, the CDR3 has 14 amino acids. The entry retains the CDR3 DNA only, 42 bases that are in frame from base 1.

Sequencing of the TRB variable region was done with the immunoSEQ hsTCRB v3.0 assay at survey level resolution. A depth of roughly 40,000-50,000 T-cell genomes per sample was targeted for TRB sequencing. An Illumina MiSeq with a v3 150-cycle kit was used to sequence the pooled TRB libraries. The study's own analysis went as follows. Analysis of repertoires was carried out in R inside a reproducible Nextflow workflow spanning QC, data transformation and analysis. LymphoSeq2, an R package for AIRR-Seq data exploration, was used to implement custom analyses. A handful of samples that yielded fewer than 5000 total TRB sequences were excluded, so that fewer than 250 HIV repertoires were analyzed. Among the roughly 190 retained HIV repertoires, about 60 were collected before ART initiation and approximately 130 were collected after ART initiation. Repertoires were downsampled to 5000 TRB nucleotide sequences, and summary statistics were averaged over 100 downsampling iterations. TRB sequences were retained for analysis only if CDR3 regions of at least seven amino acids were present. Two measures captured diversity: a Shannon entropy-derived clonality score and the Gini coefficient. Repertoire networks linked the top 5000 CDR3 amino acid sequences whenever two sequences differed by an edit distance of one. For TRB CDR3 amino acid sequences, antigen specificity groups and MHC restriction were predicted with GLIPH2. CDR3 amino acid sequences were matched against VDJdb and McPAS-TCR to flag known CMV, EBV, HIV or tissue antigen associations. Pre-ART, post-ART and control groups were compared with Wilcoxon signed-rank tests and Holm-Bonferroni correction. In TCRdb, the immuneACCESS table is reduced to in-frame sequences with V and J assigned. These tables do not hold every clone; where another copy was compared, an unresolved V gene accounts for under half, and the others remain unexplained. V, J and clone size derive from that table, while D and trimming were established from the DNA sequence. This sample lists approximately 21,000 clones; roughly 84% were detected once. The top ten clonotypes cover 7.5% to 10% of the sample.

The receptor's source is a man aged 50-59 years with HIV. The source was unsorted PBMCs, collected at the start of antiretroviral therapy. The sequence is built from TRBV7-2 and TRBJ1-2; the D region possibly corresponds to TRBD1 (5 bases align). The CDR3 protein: CASSLLTAAYGYTF. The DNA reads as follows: TGTGCCAGCAGCTTACTGACAGCAGCCTATGGCTACACCTTC.